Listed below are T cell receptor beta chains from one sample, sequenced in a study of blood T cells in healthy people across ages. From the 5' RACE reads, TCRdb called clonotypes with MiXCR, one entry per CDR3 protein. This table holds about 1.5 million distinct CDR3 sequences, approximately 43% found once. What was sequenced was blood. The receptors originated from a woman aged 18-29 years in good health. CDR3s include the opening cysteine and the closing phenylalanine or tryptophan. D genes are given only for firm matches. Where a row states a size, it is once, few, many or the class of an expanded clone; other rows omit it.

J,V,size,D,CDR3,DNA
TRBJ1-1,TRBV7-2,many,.,CASSARGNTEAFF,TGTGCCAGCAGTGCCAGGGGGAACACTGAAGCTTTCTTT
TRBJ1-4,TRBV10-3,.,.,CAISDAGGEKLFF,TGTGCCATCAGTGACGCAGGAGGGGAAAAACTGTTTTTT
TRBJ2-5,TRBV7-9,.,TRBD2,CASSSLGAGGLNEQYF,TGTGCCAGCAGTTCCTTGGGAGCGGGAGGTTTGAATGAGCAGTACTTC
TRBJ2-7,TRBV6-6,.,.,CASSYSETLGNEQYF,TGTGCCAGCAGTTACTCCGAGACTCTAGGGAATGAGCAGTACTTC
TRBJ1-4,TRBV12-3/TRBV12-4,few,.,CASSLLLSSTNEKLFF,TGTGCCAGCAGTTTACTTCTCAGTTCAACTAATGAAAAACTGTTTTTT
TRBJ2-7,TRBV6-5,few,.,CASSPGRHYEQYF,TGTGCCAGCAGTCCCGGACGGCACTACGAGCAGTACTTC
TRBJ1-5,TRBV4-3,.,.,CASSLSGARSQPQHF,TGCGCCAGCAGCCTTTCAGGGGCCAGGAGCCAGCCCCAGCATTTT
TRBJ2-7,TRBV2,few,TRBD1,CASSEQGQGYEQYF,TGTGCCAGCAGTGAGCAGGGACAGGGCTACGAGCAGTACTTC
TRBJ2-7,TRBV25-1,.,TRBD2,CASSEYGGVYEQYF,TGTGCCAGCAGTGAATATGGGGGGGTCTACGAGCAGTACTTC
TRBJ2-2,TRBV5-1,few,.,CASSLAGEVTGELFF,TGCGCCAGCAGCTTGGCCGGTGAGGTGACCGGGGAGCTGTTTTTT
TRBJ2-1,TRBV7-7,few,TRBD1,CASSRDRVNNEQFF,TGTGCTAGCAGCCGAGACAGGGTAAACAATGAGCAGTTCTTC
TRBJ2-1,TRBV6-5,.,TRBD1,CASRRDSGPYNEQFF,TGTGCCAGCAGGAGGGACAGCGGACCCTACAATGAGCAGTTCTTC
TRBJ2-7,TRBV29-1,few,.,CSVSTTASYEQYF,TGCAGCGTTTCGACCACGGCCTCCTACGAGCAGTACTTC
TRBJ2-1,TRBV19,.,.,CAVRFGANEQFF,TGTGCCGTCCGCTTCGGGGCCAATGAGCAGTTCTTC
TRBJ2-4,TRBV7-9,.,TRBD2,CASSFAGGDKQYF,TGTGCCAGCAGTTTCGCGGGGGGGGACAAGCAGTACTTC
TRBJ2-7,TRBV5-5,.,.,CASSLETARSRRYEQYF,TGTGCCAGCAGCTTGGAGACAGCCAGGAGCCGACGCTATGAGCAGTACTTC
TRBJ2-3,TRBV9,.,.,CASSFTQGMGTDTQYF,TGTGCCAGCAGCTTTACCCAGGGAATGGGCACAGATACGCAGTATTTT
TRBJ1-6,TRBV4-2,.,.,CASSLGRSGSPLHF,TGTGCCAGCAGCCTCGGGAGGAGTGGTTCACCCCTCCACTTT
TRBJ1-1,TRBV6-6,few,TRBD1,CASSSPGTGGNTEAFF,TGTGCCAGCAGCAGTCCCGGGACAGGGGGGAACACTGAAGCTTTCTTT
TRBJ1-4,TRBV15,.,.,CATSRDGGLGEKLFF,TGTGCCACCAGCAGAGATGGGGGGTTAGGCGAAAAACTGTTTTTT
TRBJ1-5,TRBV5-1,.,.,CASSLAPVGSNQPQHF,TGCGCCAGCAGCTTGGCCCCCGTGGGGAGCAATCAGCCCCAGCATTTT
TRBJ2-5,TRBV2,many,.,CASSFNWGTEQYF,TGTGCCAGCAGTTTTAATTGGGGAACTGAGCAGTACTTC
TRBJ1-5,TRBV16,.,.,CASSPGEVRGRRNQPQHF,TGTGCCAGCAGCCCCGGAGAGGTTCGGGGCCGGAGGAATCAGCCCCAGCATTTT
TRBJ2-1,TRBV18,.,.,CASSPNHSYNEQFF,TGTGCCAGCTCACCCAACCACTCCTACAATGAGCAGTTCTTC
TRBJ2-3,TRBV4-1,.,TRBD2,CASSQDLWTSATDTQYF,TGCGCCAGCAGCCAAGATCTCTGGACTAGTGCGACAGATACGCAGTATTTT
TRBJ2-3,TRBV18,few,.,CASSPPSRYTQYF,TGTGCCAGCTCACCCCCCTCCAGATATACGCAGTATTTT
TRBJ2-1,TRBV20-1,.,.,CSAASGDNEQFF,TGCAGTGCTGCCTCCGGAGACAATGAGCAGTTCTTC
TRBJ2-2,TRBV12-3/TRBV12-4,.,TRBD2,CASRVSGINTGELFF,TGTGCCAGCAGGGTTAGCGGGATAAACACCGGGGAGCTGTTTTTT
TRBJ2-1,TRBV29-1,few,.,CSVEDWDEQFF,TGCAGCGTTGAAGATTGGGATGAGCAGTTCTTC
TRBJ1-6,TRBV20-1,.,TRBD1,CSAIGGQSISPLHF,TGCAGTGCTATCGGGGGACAGTCAATTTCACCCCTCCACTTT
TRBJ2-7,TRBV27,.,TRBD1,CASSVGDRYEQYF,TGTGCCAGCAGTGTAGGGGACAGATACGAGCAGTACTTC
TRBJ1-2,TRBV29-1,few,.,CSVADRANYGYTF,TGCAGCGTGGCCGATCGAGCTAACTATGGCTACACCTTC
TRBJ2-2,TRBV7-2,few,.,CASSAGELFF,TGTGCCAGCTCCGCCGGGGAGCTGTTTTTT
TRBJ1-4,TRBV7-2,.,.,CASSRGITNEKLFF,TGTGCCAGCAGCCGGGGGATCACTAATGAAAAACTGTTTTTT